The 8 T cell receptor beta chains below were found in one sample sequenced in a study of T cells after yellow fever vaccination. TCRdb recomputed calls from the 5' RACE reads with MiXCR, one row per CDR3 protein. The repertoire holds about 250,000 distinct CDR3 sequences, with approximately 3.6% as singletons. This material consisted of PBMCs, taken 15 days after the yellow fever booster vaccination. Receptors were obtained from a man aged 18 to 35 who received the YFV17D yellow fever vaccine.

This clonotype has at least ten counts. The rearrangement joins TRBV5-1 to TRBJ2-1; TRBD2 matches at 8 bases. Looked up from germline, CDR1 is SGHRS and CDR2 is YFSETQ. The CDR3 length is 15 residues. Germline trimming cut 0 bases from V and 6 bases from J; bases unmatched to any gene: 5. The CDR3 DNA is TGCGCCAGCAGCTTGGAAGCGGGGGTTGGCAATGAGCAGTTCTTC. It specifies CASSLEAGVGNEQFF.

This clonotype occurred many times. The chain uses TRBV5-1 and TRBJ2-7; no firm D call. Germline loops: CDR1 SGHRS, CDR2 YFSETQ. The CDR3 consists of 14 residues. V shed 0 bases and J shed 2 bases, with 9 bases lying between them. The CDR3 loop reads CASSLGTYAYEQYF. The CDR3 region has the DNA TGCGCCAGCAGCTTGGGGACGTATGCCTACGAGCAGTACTTC.

This clonotype was observed many times. V usage is TRBV4-3 and J usage is TRBJ2-3; TRBD2 matches 10 bases. Germline V CDR1 and CDR2: LGHNA, YSLEER. CDR3 length: 17 amino acids. V lost 0 bases, J lost 4 bases, and 7 bases stayed unmatched. This chain's CDR3 is CASSQDSGGALSDTQYF. The CDR3 DNA reads as TGCGCCAGCAGCCAAGACAGCGGGGGGGCCTTGTCAGATACGCAGTATTTT.

This clonotype appeared many times. This chain uses TRBV11-2 with TRBJ2-5; weak D call: TRBD1 (7 bases). The CDR3 length is 14 residues. Germline V gives CDR1 SGHAT, CDR2 FQNNGV. V dropped 8 bases and J dropped 5 bases, with 18 bases sitting between them. The CDR3 sequence: CASGTGAGGETQYF. The CDR3 nucleotides are TGTGCCAGCGGAACAGGGGCAGGGGGGGAGACCCAGTACTTC.

This clonotype was found many times. This chain links TRBV7-9 with TRBJ1-1, with D tentatively TRBD1 (6 bases). The ends were cut back, 0 bases at V and 5 bases at J, with 13 bases in the middle. Germline V gene lookup returns CDR1 SEHNR and CDR2 FQNEAQ (reference sequence). The CDR3 sequence is 15 residues long. DNA for the CDR3: TGTGCCAGCAGCTTAGCGGGGGCAGGGCTTACTGAAGCTTTCTTT. As protein: CASSLAGAGLTEAFF.

This clonotype was seen at least ten times. V is TRBV5-1 and J is TRBJ2-7; 7 nucleotides agree with TRBD1. CDR3 size: 14 residues. V dropped 4 bases and J dropped 5; count of bases not matched to a gene: 9. CDR1 SGHRS and CDR2 YFSETQ come from the germline V gene. In DNA, the CDR3 is TGCGCCAGCAGCCGGGACAGTTCTGATCACGAGCAGTACTTC. Its protein is CASSRDSSDHEQYF. The full variable domain, completed using reference TRBV5-1 and TRBJ2-7, is KAGVTQTPRYLIKTRGQQVTLSCSPISGHRSVSWYQQTPGQGLQFLFEYFSETQRNKGNFPGRFSGRQFSNSRSEMNVSTLELGDSALYLCASSRDSSDHEQYFGPGTRLTVT.

In its sample, this clonotype was seen many times. The chain employs TRBV6-2 or TRBV6-3 and TRBJ2-5; 7 positions match TRBD2. Germline V gene sequence: CDR1 MNHEY, CDR2 SVGEGT. CDR3 size: 15 residues. Unmatched junction bases numbered 8, after V lost 6 bases and J lost 1 base. In nucleotides, the CDR3 is TGTGCCAGCAGCACGGGAAGCGGGATCCAAGAGACCCAGTACTTC. The encoded protein is CASSTGSGIQETQYF.

This clonotype was counted at least ten times. The chain links TRBV20-1 to TRBJ1-5; D possibly corresponds to TRBD1 (5 bases). With 3 bases removed from V and 6 bases from J, the gap between germline ends came to 9 bases. Germline CDR1 is DFQATT and CDR2 is SNEGSKA (reference sequence). The CDR3 runs to 12 residues. The CDR3 DNA reads as TGCAGTGCTAGTGCAGGGAGTCAGCCCCAGCATTTT. Translated: CSASAGSQPQHF.